This is a list of T cell receptor beta chains from one sample in a study of blood T cell repertoires in COVID-19. Sequencing used immunoSEQ multiplex PCR; TCRdb keeps in-frame clones, though not all of them. The repertoire consists of 120,000 or so clones, with over 75% occurring once and the leading ten covering approximately 8%. The sequenced sample was peripheral blood. These receptors were taken from a man aged 45-65 years with acute or convalescent COVID-19. The CDR3 runs from the conserved cysteine through the conserved F or W. A D gene is named only where the DNA matches it firmly.

d_call j_call v_call cdr3_aa cdr3_nt
NA TRBJ1-3 TRBV11-2 CASSWGGPGNTIYF TGTGCCAGCAGCTGGGGGGGTCCTGGAAACACCATATATTTT
TRBD1 TRBJ2-7 TRBV6-6 CASSSGQVLPYEQYF TGTGCCAGCAGTTCCGGACAGGTCCTCCCCTACGAGCAGTACTTC
NA TRBJ2-7 TRBV9 CASSLDEGYEQYF TGTGCCAGCAGCCTGGATGAGGGCTACGAGCAGTACTTC
TRBD1 TRBJ1-2 TRBV19 CASSAHPGTVLNYGYTF TGTGCCAGTAGCGCCCACCCCGGGACAGTGTTAAACTATGGCTACACCTTC
TRBD2 TRBJ2-7 TRBV6-5 CASSYGGSSSEQYF TGTGCCAGCAGTTACGGCGGGAGTAGCTCCGAGCAGTACTTC
NA TRBJ1-1 TRBV3-1/TRBV3-2 CASSQNRGYTEAFF TGTGCCAGCAGCCAAAATCGGGGTTACACTGAAGCTTTCTTT
NA TRBJ1-2 TRBV19 CASTKGRRGGNYGYTF TGTGCCAGTACAAAAGGGCGCAGGGGTGGTAACTATGGCTACACCTTC
TRBD2 TRBJ2-1 TRBV25-1 CASSEGGLAGFNEQFF TGTGCCAGCAGTGAGGGGGGACTAGCGGGATTTAATGAGCAGTTCTTC
NA TRBJ1-6 TRBV6-1 CASLRGSYNSPLHF TGTGCCAGCCTTCGGGGCTCCTATAATTCACCCCTCCACTTT
TRBD1 TRBJ1-2 TRBV2 CASSKTGLNYGYTF TGTGCCAGCAGTAAGACAGGGCTTAACTATGGCTACACCTTC